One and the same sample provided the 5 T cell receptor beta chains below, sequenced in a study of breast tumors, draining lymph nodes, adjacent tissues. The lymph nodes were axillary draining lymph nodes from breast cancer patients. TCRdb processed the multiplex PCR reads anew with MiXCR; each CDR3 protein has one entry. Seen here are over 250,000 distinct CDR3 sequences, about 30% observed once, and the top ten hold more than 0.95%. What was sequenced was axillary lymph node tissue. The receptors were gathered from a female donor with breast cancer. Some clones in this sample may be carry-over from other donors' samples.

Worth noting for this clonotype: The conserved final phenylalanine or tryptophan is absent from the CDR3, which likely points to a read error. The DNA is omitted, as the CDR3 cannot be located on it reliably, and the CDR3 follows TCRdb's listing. The CDR3 region is CASSPTPTGDLYS. The chain couples TRBV9 to TRBJ1-3; no check of the table's D call, TRBD1, against the DNA was made. Germline V gene sequence: CDR1 SGDLS, CDR2 YYNGEE. The CDR3 numbers 13 amino acids, ends counted.

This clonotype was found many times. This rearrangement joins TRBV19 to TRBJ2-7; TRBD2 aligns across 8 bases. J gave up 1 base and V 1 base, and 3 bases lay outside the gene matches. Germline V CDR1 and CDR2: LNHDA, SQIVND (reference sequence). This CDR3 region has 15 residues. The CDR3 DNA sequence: TGTGCCAGTAGTATAGGTAGCGGGGTATCCTACGAGCAGTACTTC. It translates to CASSIGSGVSYEQYF.

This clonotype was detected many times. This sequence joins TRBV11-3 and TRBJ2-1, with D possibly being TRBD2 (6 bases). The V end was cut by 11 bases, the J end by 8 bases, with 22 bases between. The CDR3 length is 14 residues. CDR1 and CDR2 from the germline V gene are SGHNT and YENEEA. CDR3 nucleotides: TGTGCCCCCCCCAGGCTCGGGGGAATGGATGAGCAGTTCTTC. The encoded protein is CAPPRLGGMDEQFF.

The CDR3 is CSVRVGANVLTF. The CDR3 region has the DNA TGCAGCGTAAGGGTGGGGGCCAACGTCCTGACTTTC. V gene TRBV29-1 combines with J gene TRBJ2-6; D uncertain. The CDR3 spans 12 residues. The V end was cut by 6 bases, the J end by 4 bases, with 7 bases between. In germline, CDR1 is SQVTM, CDR2 ANQGSEA. Combining the CDR3 with reference TRBV29-1 and TRBJ2-6 gives the whole variable domain SAVISQKPSRDICQRGTSLTIQCQVDSQVTMMFWYRQQPGQSLTLIATANQGSEATYESGFVIDKFPISRPNLTFSTLTVSNMSPEDSSIYLCSVRVGANVLTFGAGSRLTVL.

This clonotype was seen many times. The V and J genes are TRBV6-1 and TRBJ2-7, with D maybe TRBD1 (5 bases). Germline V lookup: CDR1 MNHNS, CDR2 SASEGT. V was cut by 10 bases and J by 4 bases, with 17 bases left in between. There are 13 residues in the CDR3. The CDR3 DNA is TGTGCCACCAGAGTAGGGGTGCGTTACGAGCAGTACTTC. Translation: CATRVGVRYEQYF.